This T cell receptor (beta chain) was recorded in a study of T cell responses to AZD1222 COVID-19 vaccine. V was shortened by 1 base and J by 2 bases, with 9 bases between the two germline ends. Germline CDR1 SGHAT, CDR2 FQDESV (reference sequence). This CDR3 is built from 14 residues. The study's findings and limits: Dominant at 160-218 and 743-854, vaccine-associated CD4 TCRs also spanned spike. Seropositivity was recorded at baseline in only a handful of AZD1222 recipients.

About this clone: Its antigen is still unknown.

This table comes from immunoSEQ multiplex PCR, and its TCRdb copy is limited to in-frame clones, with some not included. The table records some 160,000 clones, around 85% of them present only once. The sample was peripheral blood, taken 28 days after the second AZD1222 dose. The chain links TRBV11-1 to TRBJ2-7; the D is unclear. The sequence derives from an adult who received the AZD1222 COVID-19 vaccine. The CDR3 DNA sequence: TGTGCCAGCAGCTTAGGCAGGCATGCCTACGAGCAGTACTTC. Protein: CASSLGRHAYEQYF.